The T cell receptor (beta chain) under discussion was sequenced for a study of T cell changes during pregnancy in multiple sclerosis (dated by TCRdb to between 2018 and 2021). Regarding the research as a whole: The study looked at changes in the T cell repertoire across pregnancy in women with multiple sclerosis.

The germline ends are 11 bases apart after V is trimmed by 3 bases and J by 2 bases. The CDR3 spans 14 residues, from the cysteine through the phenylalanine. CDR3 DNA is the only sequence kept; it has 42 bases, read in frame from the first base. The germline V gene provides CDR1 MNHNS and CDR2 SASEGT. Of note for this clone: The target of this receptor is not known. Per-base qualities were not stored, and no clone one base away is much larger.

To prepare the library, the immunoSEQ multiplex PCR assay was applied. TCRdb holds this immuneACCESS table with in-frame rearrangements only. Some clones are missing; in checked studies, unresolved V genes explain under half, and the rest has no known cause. Recorded for this sample are approximately 74,000 clones; more than 85% of them occurred a single time. 3% to 3.5% of the sample lies in the top ten. The V gene is TRBV6-1 and the J gene is TRBJ2-7, with a weak D call of TRBD1 (7 bases match). This clonotype was obtained from a female donor with multiple sclerosis, enrolled in a pregnancy study. Here the sequenced sample was peripheral blood, taken before pregnancy. The DNA is as follows: TGTGCCAGCAGTGATCAGGGGGGCCCCTACGAGCAGTACTTC. Its protein product is CASSDQGGPYEQYF.